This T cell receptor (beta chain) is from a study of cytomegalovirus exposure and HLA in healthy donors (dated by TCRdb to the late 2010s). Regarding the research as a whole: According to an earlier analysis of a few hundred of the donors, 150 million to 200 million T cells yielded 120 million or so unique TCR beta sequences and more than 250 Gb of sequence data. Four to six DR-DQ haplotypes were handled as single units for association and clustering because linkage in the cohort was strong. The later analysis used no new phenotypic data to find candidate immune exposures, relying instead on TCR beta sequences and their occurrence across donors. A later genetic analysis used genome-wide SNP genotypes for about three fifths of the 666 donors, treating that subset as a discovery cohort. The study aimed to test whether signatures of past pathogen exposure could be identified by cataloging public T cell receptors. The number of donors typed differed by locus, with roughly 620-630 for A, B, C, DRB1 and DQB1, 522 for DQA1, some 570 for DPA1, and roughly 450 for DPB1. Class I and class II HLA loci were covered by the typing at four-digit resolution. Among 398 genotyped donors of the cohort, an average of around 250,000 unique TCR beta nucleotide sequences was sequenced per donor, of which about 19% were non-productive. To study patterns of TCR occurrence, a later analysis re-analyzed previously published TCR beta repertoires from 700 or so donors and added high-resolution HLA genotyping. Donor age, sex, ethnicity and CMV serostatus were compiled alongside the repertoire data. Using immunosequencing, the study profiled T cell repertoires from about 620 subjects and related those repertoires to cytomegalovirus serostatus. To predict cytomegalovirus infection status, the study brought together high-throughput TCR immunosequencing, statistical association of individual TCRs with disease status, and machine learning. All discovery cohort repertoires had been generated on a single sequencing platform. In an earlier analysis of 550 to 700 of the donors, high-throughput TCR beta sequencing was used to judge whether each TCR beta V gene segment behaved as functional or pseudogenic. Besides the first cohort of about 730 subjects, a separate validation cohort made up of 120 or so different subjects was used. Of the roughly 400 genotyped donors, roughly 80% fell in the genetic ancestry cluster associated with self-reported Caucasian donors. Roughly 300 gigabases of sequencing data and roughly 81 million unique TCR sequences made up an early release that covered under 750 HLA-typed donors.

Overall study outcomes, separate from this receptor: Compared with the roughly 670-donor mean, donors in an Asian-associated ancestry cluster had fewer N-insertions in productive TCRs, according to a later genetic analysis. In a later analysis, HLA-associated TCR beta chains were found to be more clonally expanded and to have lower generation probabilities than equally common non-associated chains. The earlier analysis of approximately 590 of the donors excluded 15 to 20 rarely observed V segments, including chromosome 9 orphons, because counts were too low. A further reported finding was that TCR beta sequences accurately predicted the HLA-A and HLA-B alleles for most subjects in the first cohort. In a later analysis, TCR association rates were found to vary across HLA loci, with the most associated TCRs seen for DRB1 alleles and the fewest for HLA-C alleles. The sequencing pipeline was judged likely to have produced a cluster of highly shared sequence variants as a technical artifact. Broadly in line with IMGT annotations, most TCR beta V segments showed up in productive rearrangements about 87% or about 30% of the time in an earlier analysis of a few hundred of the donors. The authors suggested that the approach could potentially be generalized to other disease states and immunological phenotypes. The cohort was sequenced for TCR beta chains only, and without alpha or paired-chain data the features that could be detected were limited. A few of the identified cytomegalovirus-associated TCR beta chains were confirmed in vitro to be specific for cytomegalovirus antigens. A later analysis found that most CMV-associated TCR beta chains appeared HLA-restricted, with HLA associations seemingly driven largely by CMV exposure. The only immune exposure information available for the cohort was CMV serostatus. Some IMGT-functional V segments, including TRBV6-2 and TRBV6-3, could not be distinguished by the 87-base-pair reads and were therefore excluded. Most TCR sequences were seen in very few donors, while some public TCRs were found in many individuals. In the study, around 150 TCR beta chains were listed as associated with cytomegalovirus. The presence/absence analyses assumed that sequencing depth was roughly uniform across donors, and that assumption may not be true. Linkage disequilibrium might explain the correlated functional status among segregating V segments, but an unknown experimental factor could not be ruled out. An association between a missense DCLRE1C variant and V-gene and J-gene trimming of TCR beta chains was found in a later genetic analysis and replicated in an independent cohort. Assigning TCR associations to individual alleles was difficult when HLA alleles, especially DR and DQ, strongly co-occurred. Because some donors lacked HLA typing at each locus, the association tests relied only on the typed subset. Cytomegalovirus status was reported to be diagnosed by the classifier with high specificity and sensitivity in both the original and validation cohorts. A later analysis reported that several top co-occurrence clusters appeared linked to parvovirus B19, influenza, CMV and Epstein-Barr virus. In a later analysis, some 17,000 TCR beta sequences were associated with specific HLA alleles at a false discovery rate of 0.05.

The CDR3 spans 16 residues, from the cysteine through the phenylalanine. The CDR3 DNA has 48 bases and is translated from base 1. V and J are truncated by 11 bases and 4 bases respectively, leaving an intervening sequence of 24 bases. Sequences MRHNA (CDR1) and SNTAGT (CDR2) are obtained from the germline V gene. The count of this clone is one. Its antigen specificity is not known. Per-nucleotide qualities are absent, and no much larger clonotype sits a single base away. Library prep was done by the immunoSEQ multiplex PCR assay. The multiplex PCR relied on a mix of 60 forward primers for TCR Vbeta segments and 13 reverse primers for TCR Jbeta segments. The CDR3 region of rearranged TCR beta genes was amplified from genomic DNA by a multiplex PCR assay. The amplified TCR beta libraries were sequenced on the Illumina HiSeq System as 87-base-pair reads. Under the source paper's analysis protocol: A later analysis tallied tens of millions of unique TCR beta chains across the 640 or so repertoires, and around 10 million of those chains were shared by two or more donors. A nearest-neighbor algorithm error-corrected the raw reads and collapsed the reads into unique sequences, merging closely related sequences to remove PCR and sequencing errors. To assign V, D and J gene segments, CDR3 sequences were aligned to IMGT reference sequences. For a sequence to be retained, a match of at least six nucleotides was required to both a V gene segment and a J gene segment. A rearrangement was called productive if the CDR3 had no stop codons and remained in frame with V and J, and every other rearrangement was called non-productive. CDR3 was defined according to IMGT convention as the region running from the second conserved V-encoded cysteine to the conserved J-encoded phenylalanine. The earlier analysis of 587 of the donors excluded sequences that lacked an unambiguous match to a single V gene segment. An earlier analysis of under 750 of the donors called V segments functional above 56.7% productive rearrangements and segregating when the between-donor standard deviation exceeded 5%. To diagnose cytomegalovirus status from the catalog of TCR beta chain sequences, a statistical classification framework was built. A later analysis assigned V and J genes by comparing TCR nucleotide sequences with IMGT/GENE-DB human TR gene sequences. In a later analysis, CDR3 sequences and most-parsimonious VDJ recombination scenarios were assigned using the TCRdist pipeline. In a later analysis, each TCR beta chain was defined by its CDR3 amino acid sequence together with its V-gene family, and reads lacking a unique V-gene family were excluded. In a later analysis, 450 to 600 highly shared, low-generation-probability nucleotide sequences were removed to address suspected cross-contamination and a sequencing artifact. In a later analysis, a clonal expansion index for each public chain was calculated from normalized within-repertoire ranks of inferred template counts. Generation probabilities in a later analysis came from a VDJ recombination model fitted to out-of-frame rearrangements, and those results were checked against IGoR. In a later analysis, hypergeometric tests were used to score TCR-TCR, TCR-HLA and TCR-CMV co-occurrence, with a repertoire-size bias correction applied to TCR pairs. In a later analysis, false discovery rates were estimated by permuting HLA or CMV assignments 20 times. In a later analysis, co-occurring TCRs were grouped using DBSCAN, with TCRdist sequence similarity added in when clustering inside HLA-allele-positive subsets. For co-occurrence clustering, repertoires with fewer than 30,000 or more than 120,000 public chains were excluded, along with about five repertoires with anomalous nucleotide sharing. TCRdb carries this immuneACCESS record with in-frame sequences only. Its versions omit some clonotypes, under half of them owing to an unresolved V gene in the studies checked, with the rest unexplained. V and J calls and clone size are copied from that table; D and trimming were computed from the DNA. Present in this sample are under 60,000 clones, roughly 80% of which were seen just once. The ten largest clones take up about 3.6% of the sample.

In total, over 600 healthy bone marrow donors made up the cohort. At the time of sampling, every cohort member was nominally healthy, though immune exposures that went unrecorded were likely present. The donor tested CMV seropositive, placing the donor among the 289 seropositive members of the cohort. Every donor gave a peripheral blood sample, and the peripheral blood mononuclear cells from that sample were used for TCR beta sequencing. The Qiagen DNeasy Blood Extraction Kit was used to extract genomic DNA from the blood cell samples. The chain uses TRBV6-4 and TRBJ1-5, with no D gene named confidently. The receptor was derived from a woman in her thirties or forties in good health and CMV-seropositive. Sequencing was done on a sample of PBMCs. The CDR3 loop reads CAGLGGPKLRNQPQHF. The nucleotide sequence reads TGTGCCGGCTTAGGAGGGCCGAAACTTCGGAATCAGCCCCAGCATTTT.